This T cell receptor beta chain is from a study of T cell responses to AZD1222 COVID-19 vaccine. Study context: Pooling covered second doses at about 4 or about 12 weeks. Points from the study as a whole: It was only after the peak T cell response that any repertoires were sampled. In a largely white British group with more females than males, clonal diversity was possibly underestimated. An increase in Spike-specific TCR breadth and depth was observed after two AZD1222 doses.

Note on this clone: What it binds is not known.

The table came from immunoSEQ multiplex PCR; TCRdb's copy has only in-frame clones and leaves some out. The sample shows some 150,000 clones, 70% to 90% of them seen only once. This CDR3 is 13 amino acids long. Trimming cost V 3 bases and J 0 bases, with 6 bases left between them. CDR1 is MNHEY, CDR2 SMNVEV, per germline (reference sequence). The sequence came from an adult in good health. The J gene is TRBJ2-7, the V gene TRBV27, with D uncertain. Here the sequenced sample was peripheral blood, taken on day 0 of AZD1222 vaccination. The DNA for the CDR3 is TGTGCCAGCAGTTTGTTGTTCTCCTACGAGCAGTACTTC. It codes for CASSLLFSYEQYF.